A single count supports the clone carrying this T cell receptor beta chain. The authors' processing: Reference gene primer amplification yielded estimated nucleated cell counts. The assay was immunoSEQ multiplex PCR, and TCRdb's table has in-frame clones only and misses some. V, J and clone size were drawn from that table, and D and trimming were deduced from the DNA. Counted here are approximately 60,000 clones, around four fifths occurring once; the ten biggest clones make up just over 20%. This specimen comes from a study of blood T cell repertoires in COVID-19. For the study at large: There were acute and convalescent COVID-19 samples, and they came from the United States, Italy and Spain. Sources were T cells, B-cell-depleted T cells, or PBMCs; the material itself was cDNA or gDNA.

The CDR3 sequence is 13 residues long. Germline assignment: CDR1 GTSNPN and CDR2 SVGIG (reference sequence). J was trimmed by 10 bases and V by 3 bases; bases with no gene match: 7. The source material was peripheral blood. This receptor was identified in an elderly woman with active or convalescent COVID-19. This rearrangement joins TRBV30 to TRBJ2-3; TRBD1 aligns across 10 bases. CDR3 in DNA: TGTGCCTGGAGGGGGGGGACAGGGGTACCGCAGTATTTT. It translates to CAWRGGTGVPQYF.